One sample yielded the 13 T cell receptor beta chains listed below, sequenced in a study of spatial heterogeneity in lung cancer. TCRdb processed the 5' RACE reads anew with MiXCR; each CDR3 protein has one entry. The sample consists of 82,000 or so distinct CDR3 sequences, roughly 12% of them appearing once. Time point in this sample: sample taken at primary tumor resection. The sequenced material consisted of unsorted whole RNA from tumor, nontumor lung or frozen PBMC. Material: PBMCs, obtained at surgery. These receptors all come from a male donor with early-stage non-small cell lung cancer.

This clonotype was seen more than once but under ten times. The chain combines TRBV2 with TRBJ2-2, with no clear D. CDR1 and CDR2 from the germline V gene are SNHLY and FYNNEI. The V and J ends lost 0 bases and 3 bases respectively, with 5 bases between them. This CDR3 comprises 14 residues. Here the CDR3 DNA reads TGTGCCAGCAGTGAAGCCCAATACACCGGGGAGCTGTTTTTT. It translates to CASSEAQYTGELFF.

The rearrangement links TRBV20-1 to TRBJ2-3, with 10 bases identical to TRBD1. V was clipped by 5 bases and J by 3 bases; unmatched bases: 5. The CDR3 covers 14 residues. The germline V gene encodes CDR1 DFQATT and CDR2 SNEGSKA (reference sequence). CDR3 residues: CSASPGQGTDTQYF. The CDR3 DNA follows: TGCAGTGCTTCGCCGGGACAGGGGACAGATACGCAGTATTTT.

J is TRBJ2-1 and V is TRBV21-1; the table's D call of TRBD2 was not tested on the DNA. TRBV21-1 is a pseudogene. The CDR3 loop spans 17 amino acids. The CDR3 DNA sequence: TGTGCCAGCAGCCCTTTGGACCCTCGGAGTGCCTACAATGAGCAGTTCTTC. This encodes CASSPLDPRSAYNEQFF.

This clonotype was seen a handful of times. The J gene is TRBJ2-3, the V gene TRBV30; 9 positions match TRBD1. CDR1 is GTSNPN and CDR2 is SVGIG in the germline V gene (reference sequence). With V trimmed by 5 bases and J by 5 bases, 11 bases remained unmatched. The CDR3 totals 15 residues. In DNA form, the CDR3 reads TGTGCCTGGGGACAGGGGATGGCCCCCAGAGATACGCAGTATTTT. Translating gives CAWGQGMAPRDTQYF.

This clonotype occurred many times. V gene TRBV6-2 or TRBV6-3 combines with J gene TRBJ1-5; no reliable D call. Per the germline V gene, CDR1 is MNHEY and CDR2 is SVGEGT. Between the trimmed V and J ends, which lost 0 bases and 4 bases, there was a span of 13 bases. This CDR3 has 16 residues. The CDR3 here is CASSYSPWQINQPQHF. The CDR3 coding sequence is TGTGCCAGCAGTTACTCGCCTTGGCAGATAAATCAGCCCCAGCATTTT.

Only a few counts were recorded for this clonotype. The chain links TRBV7-9 to TRBJ2-1; D not resolved. Trimming took off 5 bases at V and 6 bases at J, with 11 bases between the two ends. The CDR3 has 13 residues. CDR1 and CDR2 from the germline V gene are SEHNR and FQNEAQ (reference sequence). CDR3 in amino acids: CASSNPGLNEQFF. As DNA, the CDR3 is TGTGCCAGCAGCAATCCGGGCCTCAATGAGCAGTTCTTC.

This clonotype was detected a few times. The CDR3, as DNA: TGTGCCAGCAGCGTAGGAGGACAGACCCACAATGAGCAGTTCTTC. The encoded protein is CASSVGGQTHNEQFF. V and J are TRBV9 and TRBJ2-1, with D perhaps matching TRBD1 (6 bases). Between the trimmed V and J ends, which lost 0 bases and 5 bases, there was a span of 12 bases. Germline V gene data show CDR1 as SGDLS and CDR2 as YYNGEE. The CDR3 is made up of 15 amino acids.

The sample holds a few counts of this clonotype. This chain links TRBV11-2 with TRBJ2-2, with D perhaps matching TRBD2 (6 bases). The length of the CDR3 is 19 residues. Looked up from germline, CDR1 is SGHAT and CDR2 is FQNNGV. Trimming took off 0 bases at V and 2 bases at J, with 19 bases between the two ends. The CDR3 DNA is TGTGCCAGCAGCTTAGATGCCTCCCTAGCGAGGGTTAACACCGGGGAGCTGTTTTTT. Its translation is CASSLDASLARVNTGELFF.

The chain couples TRBV2 to TRBJ1-1; the match to TRBD1 covers 8 bases. Germline V gives CDR1 SNHLY, CDR2 FYNNEI. Trimming cost V 8 bases and J 9 bases; bases outside gene matches: 11. The CDR3 has 13 amino acids. The CDR3 nucleotides are TGTGCCAGCGAGTGGACAGGGAAGGTCCAAGCTTTCTTT. The encoded protein is CASEWTGKVQAFF.

The V call is TRBV19, the J call TRBJ2-2, with D perhaps given as TRBD1 or TRBD2 (6 bases each). Germline V gives CDR1 LNHDA, CDR2 SQIVND (reference sequence). CDR3 length: 13 residues. The V end was cut by 7 bases, the J end by 8 bases, with 14 bases between. The chain's CDR3 is CASKGELAGELFF. CDR3 DNA: TGTGCCAGTAAGGGGGAACTAGCTGGGGAGCTGTTTTTT.

The chain joins TRBV12-5 to TRBJ1-2; D is unclear. In germline, CDR1 is LGHNT, CDR2 FRNRAP. V was shortened by 0 bases and J by 5 bases, with 16 bases between the two germline ends. CDR3 length: 16 residues. CDR3 sequence reads: CASGLVPSDAGYGYTF. The CDR3 coding sequence is TGTGCTAGTGGTTTGGTACCGTCGGACGCGGGGTATGGCTACACCTTC. The full variable domain, with the rest looked up from reference TRBV12-5 and TRBJ1-2, is DARVTQTPRHKVTEMGQEVTMRCQPILGHNTVFWYRQTMMQGLELLAYFRNRAPLDDSGMPKDRFSAEMPDATLATLKIQPSEPRDSAVYFCASGLVPSDAGYGYTFGSGTRLTVV.

The chain links TRBV4-1 to TRBJ1-4; a possible D gene is TRBD1 (6 bases). CDR1 and CDR2 from the germline V gene are MGHRA and YSYEKL. The CDR3 consists of 12 residues. Trimming removed 6 bases at V and 8 bases at J, with 10 bases between. The CDR3 sequence: CASRGGVEKLFF. CDR3 DNA: TGCGCCAGCAGAGGGGGGGTCGAAAAACTGTTTTTT.

The sample holds a few counts of this clonotype. This sequence joins TRBV30 and TRBJ2-1; 10 bases are a match to TRBD2. From germline, CDR1 is GTSNPN and CDR2 SVGIG (reference sequence). The ends lost 2 bases at V and 8 bases at J; junction bases unmatched: 6. CDR3 size: 14 residues. The CDR3 coding sequence is TGTGCCTGGAGTATTGGACTAGCGGACGATGAGCAGTTCTTC. Protein product: CAWSIGLADDEQFF.